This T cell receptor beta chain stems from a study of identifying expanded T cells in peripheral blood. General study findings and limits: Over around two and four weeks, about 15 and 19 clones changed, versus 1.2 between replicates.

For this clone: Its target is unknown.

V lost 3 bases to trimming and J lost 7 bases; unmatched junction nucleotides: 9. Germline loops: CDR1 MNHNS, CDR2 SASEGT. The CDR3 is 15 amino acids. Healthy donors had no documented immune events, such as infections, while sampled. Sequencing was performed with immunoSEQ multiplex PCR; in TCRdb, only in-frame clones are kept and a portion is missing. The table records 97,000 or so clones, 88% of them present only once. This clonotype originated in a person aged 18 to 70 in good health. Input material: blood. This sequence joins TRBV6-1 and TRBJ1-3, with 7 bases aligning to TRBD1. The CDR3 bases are TGTGCCAGCAGTGACCAGACAGGGAGATATAACACCATATATTTT. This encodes CASSDQTGRYNTIYF.